The present TCR beta chain was sequenced within a study of blood T cell repertoires in COVID-19. J was trimmed by 0 bases and V by 3 bases; bases with no gene match: 4. Germline assignment: CDR1 KGHSH and CDR2 LQKENI. The CDR3 length is 15 residues. Sequenced by immunoSEQ multiplex PCR; TCRdb stores in-frame clones only, minus some. Counted here are around 190,000 clones, around three quarters occurring once; the ten biggest clones make up about 6.8%. This clonotype was obtained from a man between 65 and 85 years old with active or convalescent COVID-19. This chain links TRBV18 with TRBJ1-1; 7 nucleotides match TRBD1. The specimen was peripheral blood. CDR3 bases: TGTGCCAGCTCACCCTCGACAGGGATGAACACTGAAGCTTTCTTT. This codes for CASSPSTGMNTEAFF.